This T cell receptor (beta chain) was profiled in a study of blood T cells in healthy people across ages. Study-level results: Measured against age, TCR beta diversity per million T cells decreased in a roughly linear manner.

Remarks on this clonotype: Antigen unknown.

Then a second PCR, running roughly 7 to 11 cycles, was carried out with a sample-barcoded 5' primer and a J-beta primer mix. TCRdb processed the 5' RACE reads anew with MiXCR; each CDR3 protein has one entry. The sample includes 600,000 to 900,000 distinct CDR3 sequences, 25% to 30% of them seen just once. The CDR3 is 14 residues long. Trimming took 4 bases from V and 0 from J, leaving 7 bases between them. The V gene's germline CDR1 is SGHAT and CDR2 FQNNGV. These data were also filed under a second study, of T cells of mothers and their children.

Sequencing was performed on blood. This receptor was identified in a boy under 18 in good health. V and J are TRBV11-2 and TRBJ2-1, with unresolved D. This CDR3 reads CASSSPGSYNEQFF. The DNA of the CDR3 is TGTGCCAGCAGCTCCCCTGGCTCCTACAATGAGCAGTTCTTC.